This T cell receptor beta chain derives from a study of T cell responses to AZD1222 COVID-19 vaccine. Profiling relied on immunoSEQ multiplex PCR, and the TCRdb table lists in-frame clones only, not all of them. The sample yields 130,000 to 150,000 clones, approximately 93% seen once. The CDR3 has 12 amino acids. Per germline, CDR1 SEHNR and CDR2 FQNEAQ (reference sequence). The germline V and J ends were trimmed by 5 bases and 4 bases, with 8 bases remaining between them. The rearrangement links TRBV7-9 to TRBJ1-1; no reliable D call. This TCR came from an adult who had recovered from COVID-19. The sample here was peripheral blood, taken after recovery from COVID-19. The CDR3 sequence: CASSLGLTEAFF. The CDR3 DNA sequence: TGTGCCAGCAGCCTCGGACTCACTGAAGCTTTCTTT. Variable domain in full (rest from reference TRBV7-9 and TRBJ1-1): DTGVSQNPRHKITKRGQNVTFRCDPISEHNRLYWYRQTLGQGPEFLTYFQNEAQLEKSRLLSDRFSAERPKGSFSTLEIQRTEQGDSAMYLCASSLGLTEAFFGQGTRLTVV.